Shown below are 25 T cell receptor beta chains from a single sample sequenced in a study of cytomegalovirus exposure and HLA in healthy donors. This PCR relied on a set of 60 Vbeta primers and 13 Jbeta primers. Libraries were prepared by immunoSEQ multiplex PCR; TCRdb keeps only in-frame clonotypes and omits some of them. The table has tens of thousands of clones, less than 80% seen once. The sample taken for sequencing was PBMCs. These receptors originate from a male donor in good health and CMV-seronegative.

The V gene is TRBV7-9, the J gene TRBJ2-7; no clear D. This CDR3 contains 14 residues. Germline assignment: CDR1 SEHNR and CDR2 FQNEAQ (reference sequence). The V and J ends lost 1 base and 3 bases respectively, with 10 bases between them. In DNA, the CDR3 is TGTGCCAGCAGCTTAGGTTCGTCTATCTACGAGCAGTACTTC. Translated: CASSLGSSIYEQYF.

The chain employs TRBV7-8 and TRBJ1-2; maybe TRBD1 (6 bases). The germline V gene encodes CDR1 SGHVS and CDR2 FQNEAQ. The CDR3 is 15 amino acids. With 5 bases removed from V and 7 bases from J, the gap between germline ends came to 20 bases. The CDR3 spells CASSPPGTRLVGYTF. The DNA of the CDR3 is TGTGCCAGCAGCCCTCCCGGGACAAGGTTGGTTGGCTACACCTTC.

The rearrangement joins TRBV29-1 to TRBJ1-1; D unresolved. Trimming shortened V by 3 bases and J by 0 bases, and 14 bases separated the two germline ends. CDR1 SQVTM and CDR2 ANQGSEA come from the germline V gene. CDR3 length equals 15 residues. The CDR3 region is CSVDVRGDMNTEAFF. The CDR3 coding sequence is TGCAGCGTTGATGTTCGGGGAGACATGAACACTGAAGCTTTCTTT.

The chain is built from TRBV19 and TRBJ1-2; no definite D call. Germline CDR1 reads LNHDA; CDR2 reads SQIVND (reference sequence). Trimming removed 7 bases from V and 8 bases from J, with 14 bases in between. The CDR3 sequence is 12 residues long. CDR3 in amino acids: CASTLDRGGYTF. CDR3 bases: TGTGCCAGTACTCTGGACCGGGGAGGCTACACCTTC.

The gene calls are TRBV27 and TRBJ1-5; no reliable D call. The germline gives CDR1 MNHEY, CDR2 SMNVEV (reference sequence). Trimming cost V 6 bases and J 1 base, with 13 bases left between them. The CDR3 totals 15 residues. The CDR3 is CASSSGDTSNQPQHF. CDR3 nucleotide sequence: TGTGCCAGCAGCAGCGGGGATACGAGCAATCAGCCCCAGCATTTT.

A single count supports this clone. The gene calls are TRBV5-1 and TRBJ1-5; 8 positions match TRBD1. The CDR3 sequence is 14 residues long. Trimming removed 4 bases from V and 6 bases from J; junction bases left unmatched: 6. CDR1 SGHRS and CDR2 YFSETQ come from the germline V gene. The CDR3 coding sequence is TGCGCCAGCAGCCAAGACAGGGGCGGTCAGCCCCAGCATTTT. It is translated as CASSQDRGGQPQHF. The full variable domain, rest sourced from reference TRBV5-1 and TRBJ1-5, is KAGVTQTPRYLIKTRGQQVTLSCSPISGHRSVSWYQQTPGQGLQFLFEYFSETQRNKGNFPGRFSGRQFSNSRSEMNVSTLELGDSALYLCASSQDRGGQPQHFGDGTRLSIL.

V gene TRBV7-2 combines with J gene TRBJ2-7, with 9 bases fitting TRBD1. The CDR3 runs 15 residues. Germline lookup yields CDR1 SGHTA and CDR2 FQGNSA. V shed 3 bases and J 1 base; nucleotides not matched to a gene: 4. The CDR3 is CASSLGQGGSYEQYF. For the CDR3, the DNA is TGTGCCAGCAGCTTGGGACAGGGAGGGTCCTACGAGCAGTACTTC. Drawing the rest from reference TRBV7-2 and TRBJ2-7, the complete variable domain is GAGVSQSPSNKVTEKGKDVELRCDPISGHTALYWYRQSLGQGLEFLIYFQGNSAPDKSGLPSDRFSAERTGGSVSTLTIQRTQQEDSAVYLCASSLGQGGSYEQYFGPGTRLTVT.

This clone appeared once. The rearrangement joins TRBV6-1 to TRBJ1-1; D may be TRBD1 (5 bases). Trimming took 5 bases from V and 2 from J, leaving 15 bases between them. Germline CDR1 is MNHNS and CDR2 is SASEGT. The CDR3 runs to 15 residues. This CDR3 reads CASSPLPTVNTEAFF. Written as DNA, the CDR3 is TGTGCCAGCAGTCCCTTACCGACAGTAAACACTGAAGCTTTCTTT.

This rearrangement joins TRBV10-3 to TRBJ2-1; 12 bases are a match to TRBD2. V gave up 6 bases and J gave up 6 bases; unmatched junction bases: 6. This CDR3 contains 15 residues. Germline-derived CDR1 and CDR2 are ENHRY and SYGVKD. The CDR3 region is CAISETSGSRNEQFF. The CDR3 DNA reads TGTGCCATCAGCGAGACTAGCGGGAGTCGCAATGAGCAGTTCTTC.

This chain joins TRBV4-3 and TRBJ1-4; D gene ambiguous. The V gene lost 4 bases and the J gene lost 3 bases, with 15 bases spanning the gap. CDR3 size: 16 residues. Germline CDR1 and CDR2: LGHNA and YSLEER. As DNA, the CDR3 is TGCGCCAGCAGCCCAAGAGGTGGCAGCCCTAATGAAAAACTGTTTTTT. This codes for CASSPRGGSPNEKLFF.

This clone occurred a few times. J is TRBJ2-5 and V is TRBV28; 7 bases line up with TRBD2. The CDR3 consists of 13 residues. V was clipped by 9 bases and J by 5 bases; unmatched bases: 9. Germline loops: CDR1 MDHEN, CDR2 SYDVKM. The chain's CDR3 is CASQSGAGETQYF. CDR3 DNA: TGTGCCAGTCAGAGCGGGGCGGGGGAGACCCAGTACTTC.

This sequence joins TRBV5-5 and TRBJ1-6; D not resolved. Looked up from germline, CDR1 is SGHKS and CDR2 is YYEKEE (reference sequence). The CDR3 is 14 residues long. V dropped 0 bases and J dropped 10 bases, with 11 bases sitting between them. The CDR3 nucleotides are TGTGCCAGCAGCTTGGAACGGAGGCGCTCACCCCTCCACTTT. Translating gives CASSLERRRSPLHF.

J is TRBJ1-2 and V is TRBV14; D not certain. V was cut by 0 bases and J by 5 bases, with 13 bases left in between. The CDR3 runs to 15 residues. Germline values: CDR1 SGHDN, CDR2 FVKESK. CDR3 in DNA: TGTGCCAGCAGCCAAGAAATTGGAACAGTATATGGCTACACCTTC. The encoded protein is CASSQEIGTVYGYTF.

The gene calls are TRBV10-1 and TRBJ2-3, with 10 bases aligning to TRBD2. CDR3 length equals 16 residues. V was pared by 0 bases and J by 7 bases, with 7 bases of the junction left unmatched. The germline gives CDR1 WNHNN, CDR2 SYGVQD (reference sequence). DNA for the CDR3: TGCGCCAGCAGTGAGTCGCTAGCGGGGGCGAGGAATACGCAGTATTTT. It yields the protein CASSESLAGARNTQYF.

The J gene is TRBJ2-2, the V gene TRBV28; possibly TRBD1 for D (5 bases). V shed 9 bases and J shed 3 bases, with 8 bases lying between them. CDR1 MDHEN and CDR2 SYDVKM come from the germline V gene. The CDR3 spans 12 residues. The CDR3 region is CASTGDTGELFF. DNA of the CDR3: TGTGCCAGTACAGGAGACACCGGGGAGCTGTTTTTT.

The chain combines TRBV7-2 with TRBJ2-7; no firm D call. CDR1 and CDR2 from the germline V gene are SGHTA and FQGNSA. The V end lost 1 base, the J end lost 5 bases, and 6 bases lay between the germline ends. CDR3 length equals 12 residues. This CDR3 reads CASSLGRNEQYF. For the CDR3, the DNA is TGTGCCAGCAGCTTAGGGCGGAACGAGCAGTACTTC.

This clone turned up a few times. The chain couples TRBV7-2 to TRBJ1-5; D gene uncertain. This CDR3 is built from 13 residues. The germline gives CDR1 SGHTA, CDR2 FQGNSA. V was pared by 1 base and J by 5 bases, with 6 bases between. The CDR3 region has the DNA TGTGCCAGCAGCTTAGATCGGGATCAGCCCCAGCATTTT. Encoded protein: CASSLDRDQPQHF. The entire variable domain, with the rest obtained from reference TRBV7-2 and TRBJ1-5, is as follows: GAGVSQSPSNKVTEKGKDVELRCDPISGHTALYWYRQSLGQGLEFLIYFQGNSAPDKSGLPSDRFSAERTGGSVSTLTIQRTQQEDSAVYLCASSLDRDQPQHFGDGTRLSIL.

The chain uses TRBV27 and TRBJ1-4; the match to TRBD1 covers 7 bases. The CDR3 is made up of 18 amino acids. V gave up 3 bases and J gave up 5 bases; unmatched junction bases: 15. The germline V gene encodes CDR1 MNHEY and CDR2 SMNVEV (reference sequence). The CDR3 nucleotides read TGTGCCAGCAGTTTGGATTCCGACCGACAGGGCGAGAATGAAAAACTGTTTTTT. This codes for CASSLDSDRQGENEKLFF.

CDR3 bases: TGTGCCAGCTCACCCGTTACAGGGACAAGGGAATATGGCTACACCTTC. This codes for CASSPVTGTREYGYTF. The chain carries TRBV18 and TRBJ1-2, with D tentatively TRBD1 (6 bases). Trimming shortened V by 3 bases and J by 5 bases, and 19 bases separated the two germline ends. CDR1 is KGHSH and CDR2 is LQKENI in the germline V gene. The CDR3 consists of 16 residues.

CDR3 in amino acids: CATSRERAPNYEQYF. Written as DNA, the CDR3 is TGTGCCACCAGCAGAGAGAGGGCGCCGAACTACGAGCAGTACTTC. V and J are TRBV15 and TRBJ2-7; D may be TRBD2 (5 bases). Trimming removed 0 bases at V and 3 bases at J, with 12 bases between. CDR3 length: 15 residues. CDR1 is LNHNV and CDR2 is YYDKDF in the germline V gene (reference sequence).

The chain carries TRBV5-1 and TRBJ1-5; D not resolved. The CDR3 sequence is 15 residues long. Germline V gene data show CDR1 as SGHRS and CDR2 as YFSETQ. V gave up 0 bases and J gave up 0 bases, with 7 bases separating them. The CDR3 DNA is TGCGCCAGCAGCTTGGGAGTGTCTAGCAATCAGCCCCAGCATTTT. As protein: CASSLGVSSNQPQHF.

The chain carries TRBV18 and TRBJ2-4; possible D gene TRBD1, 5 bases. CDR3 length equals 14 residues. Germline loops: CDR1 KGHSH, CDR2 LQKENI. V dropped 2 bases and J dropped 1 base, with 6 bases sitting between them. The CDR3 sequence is CASSPGAAKNIQYF. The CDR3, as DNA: TGTGCCAGCTCACCAGGGGCGGCCAAAAACATTCAGTACTTC.

The CDR3 DNA reads as TGTGCCAGCAGCTTGGGGCAGAACGTTAATCAGCCCCAGCATTTT. This codes for CASSLGQNVNQPQHF. The rearrangement joins TRBV5-6 to TRBJ1-5; D remains ambiguous. The CDR3 is made up of 15 amino acids. V lost 0 bases and J 4 bases, leaving 11 bases between the germline ends. Germline V gene data show CDR1 as SGHDT and CDR2 as YYEEEE.

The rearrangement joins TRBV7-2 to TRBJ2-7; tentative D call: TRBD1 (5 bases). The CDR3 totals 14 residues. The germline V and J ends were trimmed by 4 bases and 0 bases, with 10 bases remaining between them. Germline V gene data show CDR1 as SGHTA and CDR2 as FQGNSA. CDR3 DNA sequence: TGTGCCAGCAGCTCCTTAGGGGTCTCCTACGAGCAGTACTTC. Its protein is CASSSLGVSYEQYF.

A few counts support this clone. CDR3 residues: CAISPAGTTTDTQYF. Here the CDR3 DNA reads TGTGCCATCAGCCCCGCCGGGACTACCACAGATACGCAGTATTTT. The chain joins TRBV10-3 to TRBJ2-3; 7 bases align to TRBD2. V lost 6 bases and J lost 2; bases outside the gene matches: 8. CDR1 and CDR2 from the germline V gene are ENHRY and SYGVKD. This CDR3 has 15 amino acids.